Each of the 27 T cell receptor beta chains below was sequenced from the same sample in a study of technical replicates of blood from a handful of donors. Method: immunoSEQ multiplex PCR; TCRdb's copy keeps in-frame clones and lacks some. In the table there are fewer than 110,000 clones, roughly 95% of which are singletons. Sequenced material: T cells isolated from PBMCs. Every receptor here comes from a human donor in good health.

CDR3 amino acids: CASTELAGPTKQYF. The DNA of the CDR3 is TGTGCCAGCACCGAACTAGCGGGGCCTACCAAGCAGTACTTC. J is TRBJ2-7 and V is TRBV2; 10 bases fit TRBD2. Per the germline V gene, CDR1 is SNHLY and CDR2 is FYNNEI. J lost 8 bases, V lost 7 bases, and 11 bases had no gene match. The CDR3 sequence is 14 residues long. Complete variable domain (other parts from reference TRBV2 and TRBJ2-7): EPEVTQTPSHQVTQMGQEVILRCVPISNHLYFYWYRQILGQKVEFLVSFYNNEISEKSEIFDDQFSVERPDGSNFTLKIRSTKLEDSAMYFCASTELAGPTKQYFGPGTRLTVT.

The chain combines TRBV19 with TRBJ2-1, with 10 bases identical to TRBD2. The ends lost 5 bases at V and 8 bases at J; junction bases unmatched: 9. Per germline, CDR1 LNHDA and CDR2 SQIVND (reference sequence). The CDR3 loop spans 15 amino acids. The CDR3 bases are TGTGCCAGTAGTTTAAGGGGGACTAGCGAGGATGAGCAGTTCTTC. This encodes CASSLRGTSEDEQFF.

This chain joins TRBV19 and TRBJ2-6, with a tentative D call TRBD1 (6 bases). The CDR3 totals 15 residues. Germline V gene data show CDR1 as LNHDA and CDR2 as SQIVND (reference sequence). The V gene lost 8 bases and the J gene lost 3 bases, with 14 bases spanning the gap. CDR3 residues: CASFTGFFGANVLTF. The CDR3 nucleotides are TGTGCCAGTTTTACAGGGTTTTTTGGGGCCAACGTCCTGACTTTC.

The chain uses TRBV5-4 and TRBJ2-7, with D perhaps matching TRBD1 (5 bases). V was clipped by 5 bases and J by 6 bases, with 21 bases between them. The CDR3 has 15 residues. The germline V gene has CDR1 SGHNT and CDR2 YYREEE (reference sequence). The CDR3 DNA reads as TGTGCCAGCAGGACGTTCGCAGGGAACACTCTCGAGCAGTACTTC. Translation gives CASRTFAGNTLEQYF.

The J gene is TRBJ2-1, the V gene TRBV19; 11 bases are a match to TRBD2. The junction had 7 bases not matched to a gene; V was cut back by 6 bases and J by 3 bases. This CDR3 contains 16 residues. Germline values: CDR1 LNHDA, CDR2 SQIVND (reference sequence). CDR3 DNA sequence: TGTGCCAGTAGCAAACCGACTAGCGGGGACTACAATGAGCAGTTCTTC. Encoded protein: CASSKPTSGDYNEQFF.

This chain joins TRBV2 and TRBJ2-7; tentative D call: TRBD1 (5 bases). Germline CDR1 reads SNHLY; CDR2 reads FYNNEI. The V and J ends lost 10 bases and 2 bases respectively, with 18 bases between them. This CDR3 contains 14 residues. CDR3 residues: CAIGSPTETYEQYF. The CDR3 DNA reads as TGTGCCATTGGAAGCCCGACAGAGACCTACGAGCAGTACTTC.

The chain is built from TRBV27 and TRBJ2-7; TRBD1 aligns across 10 bases. V shed 10 bases, J shed 6 bases, and the junction held 18 bases outside the gene matches. CDR3 size: 16 residues. The germline V gene encodes CDR1 MNHEY and CDR2 SMNVEV (reference sequence). The CDR3 protein is CATGVLGQGKFREQYF. CDR3 DNA sequence: TGTGCCACCGGGGTCTTGGGACAGGGGAAGTTTCGCGAGCAGTACTTC.

The chain has TRBV5-6 and TRBJ1-2, with 8 nucleotides matching TRBD1. This CDR3 region has 12 residues. The ends lost 7 bases at V and 4 bases at J; junction bases unmatched: 3. From germline, CDR1 is SGHDT and CDR2 YYEEEE. The CDR3 spells CASGTGPYGYTF. The CDR3, as DNA: TGTGCCAGCGGGACAGGCCCCTATGGCTACACCTTC.

In this sample, this clone turned up a few times. The chain is built from TRBV11-2 and TRBJ2-5; D possibly corresponds to TRBD1 (6 bases). Per the germline V gene, CDR1 is SGHAT and CDR2 is FQNNGV. The V end was cut by 5 bases, the J end by 2 bases, with 9 bases between. The CDR3 has 13 residues. The CDR3, as DNA: TGTGCCAGCAGCCCGGGACAACAAGAGACCCAGTACTTC. It codes for CASSPGQQETQYF.

The chain couples TRBV4-1 to TRBJ1-5, with D tentatively TRBD1 (6 bases). V shed 1 base and J shed 4 bases, with 14 bases lying between them. Germline V lookup: CDR1 MGHRA, CDR2 YSYEKL. CDR3 length: 16 amino acids. This chain's CDR3 is CASSQGPDRQNQPQHF. In DNA form, the CDR3 reads TGCGCCAGCAGCCAAGGGCCAGACAGGCAAAATCAGCCCCAGCATTTT.

The rearrangement links TRBV6-1 to TRBJ1-5; TRBD1 might be the D (6 bases). Trimming pared 6 bases from V and 1 base from J, leaving 13 bases between. Germline-derived CDR1 and CDR2 are MNHNS and SASEGT. The CDR3 covers 15 residues. CDR3 region: CASSYRESSNQPQHF. The CDR3 coding sequence is TGTGCCAGCAGCTACAGGGAATCGAGCAATCAGCCCCAGCATTTT.

V usage is TRBV7-6 and J usage is TRBJ2-2, with D possibly being TRBD1 (5 bases). The CDR3 is 13 amino acids. The germline V gene encodes CDR1 SGHVS and CDR2 FNYEAQ. V lost 3 bases and J 5 bases, leaving 7 bases between the germline ends. CDR3 sequence reads: CASSFHRTGELFF. The CDR3 DNA sequence: TGTGCCAGCAGCTTCCACAGGACCGGGGAGCTGTTTTTT.

The chain has TRBV7-9 and TRBJ2-3; no clear D. Germline loops: CDR1 SEHNR, CDR2 FQNEAQ (reference sequence). The ends were cut back, 5 bases at V and 2 bases at J, with 5 bases in the middle. The CDR3 sequence is 12 residues long. The CDR3 DNA is TGTGCCAGCAGCCCAAACACAGATACGCAGTATTTT. This encodes CASSPNTDTQYF.

The chain joins TRBV14 to TRBJ2-7; 7 nucleotides match TRBD1. In germline, CDR1 is SGHDN, CDR2 FVKESK. V shed 4 bases and J 5 bases; nucleotides not matched to a gene: 5. The CDR3 length is 13 residues. The DNA of the CDR3 is TGTGCCAGCAGCCTAGGGACAGTAAACGAGCAGTACTTC. It specifies CASSLGTVNEQYF.

The chain joins TRBV7-3 to TRBJ2-2, with TRBD1 as a possible D gene (6 bases). The ends were cut back, 3 bases at V and 5 bases at J, with 10 bases in the middle. Germline V gene sequence: CDR1 SGHTA, CDR2 FQGTGA. The CDR3 is 14 residues long. The CDR3 sequence is CASSFSTGTGELFF. The CDR3 nucleotides read TGTGCCAGCAGCTTCTCAACAGGGACCGGGGAGCTGTTTTTT.

The CDR3 here is CASRDPGHPGGGYTF. In DNA, the CDR3 is TGTGCCAGCAGAGACCCGGGACACCCTGGGGGTGGCTACACCTTC. V and J are TRBV6-4 and TRBJ1-2; TRBD1 might be the D (6 bases). Germline values: CDR1 MRHNA, CDR2 SNTAGT. Trimming shortened V by 6 bases and J by 7 bases, and 21 bases separated the two germline ends. The CDR3 loop spans 15 amino acids.

As to this clone: This same CDR3 is encoded by further DNA sequences in the sample. This chain joins TRBV5-1 and TRBJ2-7, with TRBD1 as a possible D gene (6 bases). Germline assignment: CDR1 SGHRS and CDR2 YFSETQ. This CDR3 comprises 15 residues. Trimming took off 4 bases at V and 2 bases at J, with 16 bases between the two ends. CDR3: CASSSHRDTTYEQYF. DNA of the CDR3: TGCGCCAGCAGCAGCCATCGGGACACCACCTACGAGCAGTACTTC.

V gene TRBV19 combines with J gene TRBJ2-7; tentative D call: TRBD2 (7 bases). The CDR3 consists of 17 residues. Per germline, CDR1 LNHDA and CDR2 SQIVND (reference sequence). The V and J ends lost 3 bases and 0 bases respectively, with 18 bases between them. For the CDR3, the DNA is TGTGCCAGTAGTATTTACCACGCGGGGGCGAGCTCCTACGAGCAGTACTTC. Residues: CASSIYHAGASSYEQYF. Combining the CDR3 with reference TRBV19 and TRBJ2-7 gives the whole variable domain DGGITQSPKYLFRKEGQNVTLSCEQNLNHDAMYWYRQDPGQGLRLIYYSQIVNDFQKGDIAEGYSVSREKKESFPLTVTSAQKNPTAFYLCASSIYHAGASSYEQYFGPGTRLTVT.

J is TRBJ2-1 and V is TRBV25-1; D may be TRBD2 (6 bases). Trimming took 0 bases from V and 4 from J, leaving 10 bases between them. The CDR3 runs 15 residues. The V gene's germline CDR1 is MGHDK and CDR2 SYGVNS. In DNA, the CDR3 is TGTGCCAGCAGTGAATATCTTAGCGGTTACAATGAGCAGTTCTTC. Translated, it gives CASSEYLSGYNEQFF. The full variable domain, with the rest looked up from reference TRBV25-1 and TRBJ2-1, is EADIYQTPRYLVIGTGKKITLECSQTMGHDKMYWYQQDPGMELHLIHYSYGVNSTEKGDLSSESTVSRIRTEHFPLTLESARPSHTSQYLCASSEYLSGYNEQFFGPGTRLTVL.

V is TRBV28 and J is TRBJ1-5; 10 bases map to TRBD1. The CDR3 contains 17 residues. CDR1 is MDHEN and CDR2 is SYDVKM in the germline V gene. Trimming at V came to 10 bases and at J to 0 bases, leaving 12 bases not matched to a gene. CDR3 in amino acids: CATQGTGVFYSNQPQHF. In nucleotides, the CDR3 is TGTGCCACCCAAGGGACAGGGGTCTTTTATAGCAATCAGCCCCAGCATTTT.

The rearrangement links TRBV7-6 to TRBJ2-6; D unclear. Germline values: CDR1 SGHVS, CDR2 FNYEAQ. Trimming removed 5 bases at V and 2 bases at J, with 7 bases between. The CDR3 loop spans 14 amino acids. CDR3 nucleotide sequence: TGTGCCAGCAGCCTCGAGGCTGGGGCCAACGTCCTGACTTTC. Residues: CASSLEAGANVLTF.

This chain uses TRBV6-5 with TRBJ1-1; possible D gene TRBD1, 5 bases. The germline V and J ends were trimmed by 3 bases and 6 bases, with 14 bases remaining between them. The germline V gene has CDR1 MNHEY and CDR2 SVGAGI. The CDR3 spans 14 residues. The CDR3 DNA reads as TGTGCCAGCAGTTATGGGGAGGGGATGGCTGAAGCTTTCTTT. It is translated as CASSYGEGMAEAFF.

The chain has TRBV2 and TRBJ2-1; D is undetermined. The CDR3 runs 11 residues. Per the germline V gene, CDR1 is SNHLY and CDR2 is FYNNEI. The V and J ends lost 3 bases and 8 bases respectively, with 5 bases between them. CDR3 in DNA: TGTGCCAGCAGTGACGTCGATGAGCAGTTCTTC. This sequence encodes CASSDVDEQFF.

The genes are TRBV15 and TRBJ2-1; D uncertain. The CDR3 runs to 15 residues. Germline V lookup: CDR1 LNHNV, CDR2 YYDKDF (reference sequence). Trimming pared 0 bases from V and 4 bases from J, leaving 10 bases between. CDR3 bases: TGTGCCACCAGCAGAGATCGTGAGATTTACAATGAGCAGTTCTTC. Protein product: CATSRDREIYNEQFF.

This clone was detected only a few times. This chain joins TRBV29-1 and TRBJ1-1; TRBD1 agrees at 7 bases. The V gene end was trimmed by 7 bases and the J gene end by 5 bases; junction bases not matched to a gene: 7. This CDR3 region has 12 residues. In germline, CDR1 is SQVTM, CDR2 ANQGSEA. For the CDR3, the DNA is TGCAGCGCCGGGACAGAGGGGACTGAAGCTTTCTTT. Amino acid sequence: CSAGTEGTEAFF.

The rearrangement links TRBV2 to TRBJ1-1, with TRBD1 matching 9 bases. J gave up 1 base and V 4 bases, and 1 base lay outside the gene matches. The V gene's germline CDR1 is SNHLY and CDR2 FYNNEI. The CDR3 extends over 14 amino acids. The CDR3 coding sequence is TGTGCCAGCAGTGGACAGGGGGGGAACACTGAAGCTTTCTTT. Its protein is CASSGQGGNTEAFF.

The V gene is TRBV6-1, the J gene TRBJ2-6; possibly TRBD2 for D (5 bases). The germline V gene encodes CDR1 MNHNS and CDR2 SASEGT. This CDR3 spans 18 amino acids. V was clipped by 1 base and J by 4 bases, with 17 bases between them. Here the CDR3 reads CASSEEFDGVSGANVLTF. CDR3 nucleotides: TGTGCCAGCAGTGAAGAATTCGACGGGGTCTCCGGGGCCAACGTCCTGACTTTC.